Presented here are 18 T cell receptor beta chains from one specimen sequenced in a study of T-cell memory formation after mild COVID-19. TCRdb itself ran the 5' RACE reads through MiXCR, one entry per CDR3 protein. This table has around 250,000 distinct CDR3 sequences, over 15% appearing once. Sequenced: PBMCs or a T cell subset sorted from them (not recorded which). The receptors were gathered from a young man who had mild COVID-19 (a few samples of this study predate the infection). Cell type and time point are not known.

The J gene is TRBJ1-4, the V gene TRBV7-6; D is unclear. CDR3 length equals 17 residues. The V end was cut by 2 bases, the J end by 0 bases, with 13 bases between. CDR1 is SGHVS, CDR2 FNYEAQ, per germline. The CDR3 DNA reads TGTGCCAGCAGCTTAAGCAGGACCTTTGCAACTAATGAAAAACTGTTTTTT. Its protein is CASSLSRTFATNEKLFF.

This clonotype was found many times. J is TRBJ1-1 and V is TRBV6-2 or TRBV6-3; no reliable D call. V lost 6 bases to trimming and J lost 4 bases, with 6 bases between them. The germline gives CDR1 MNHEY, CDR2 SVGEGT. CDR3 size: 11 residues. The CDR3, as DNA: TGTGCCAGCAGCTACGGCACTGAAGCTTTCTTT. It is translated as CASSYGTEAFF.

The sample holds a few counts of this clonotype. CDR3 amino acids: CSANTGGQETQYF. DNA of the CDR3: TGCAGTGCTAACACAGGGGGTCAAGAGACCCAGTACTTC. V and J are TRBV20-1 and TRBJ2-5, with TRBD1 matching 8 bases. V lost 4 bases and J lost 2; bases outside the gene matches: 3. The germline CDR1 and CDR2 sequences are DFQATT and SNEGSKA (reference sequence). The CDR3 has 13 amino acids.

In its sample, this clonotype was seen many times. The chain recombines TRBV20-1 with TRBJ1-5, with D possibly matching TRBD1 (6 bases). The CDR3 runs to 13 residues. Germline V gene lookup returns CDR1 DFQATT and CDR2 SNEGSKA (reference sequence). The CDR3 sequence: CSTNGGLDQPQHF. The DNA of the CDR3 is TGCAGCACGAACGGGGGGCTGGATCAGCCCCAGCATTTT.

V usage is TRBV3-1 and J usage is TRBJ2-1, with D perhaps TRBD2 (7 bases). Looked up from germline, CDR1 is LGHDT and CDR2 is YNNKEL (reference sequence). The V end was cut by 3 bases, the J end by 0 bases, with 12 bases between. The CDR3 loop spans 16 amino acids. The CDR3 DNA reads TGTGCCAGCAGCCATGCGGGGGCTAGCTCCTACAATGAGCAGTTCTTC. Its translation: CASSHAGASSYNEQFF.

This clonotype was seen at least ten times. V gene TRBV5-5 combines with J gene TRBJ2-3; D gene ambiguous. Trimming shortened V by 2 bases and J by 0 bases, and 4 bases separated the two germline ends. The CDR3 has 13 residues. Germline CDR1 is SGHKS and CDR2 is YYEKEE (reference sequence). The CDR3 sequence is CASSFLSTDTQYF. In nucleotides, the CDR3 is TGTGCCAGCAGCTTTTTGAGCACAGATACGCAGTATTTT.

The gene calls are TRBV10-3 and TRBJ1-1, with TRBD1 identical over 7 bases. Per germline, CDR1 ENHRY and CDR2 SYGVKD. The CDR3 loop spans 14 amino acids. J lost 10 bases, V lost 3 bases, and 11 bases had no gene match. In DNA, the CDR3 is TGTGCCATCAGTGACCCGTTGATGACAGGGATAGCTTTCTTT. Translation: CAISDPLMTGIAFF.

This clonotype was counted only a few times. This chain joins TRBV3-1 and TRBJ1-3; tentative D call: TRBD1 (6 bases). This CDR3 is built from 15 residues. Trimming removed 6 bases at V and 4 bases at J, with 16 bases between. The germline V gene has CDR1 LGHDT and CDR2 YNNKEL (reference sequence). The CDR3 sequence: CASSAYRDGGNTIYF. The CDR3 nucleotides read TGTGCCAGCAGTGCATACAGGGACGGCGGAAACACCATATATTTT.

This sequence joins TRBV6-5 and TRBJ2-5, with D uncertain. From germline, CDR1 is MNHEY and CDR2 SVGAGI. The CDR3 has 15 amino acids. With 6 bases removed from V and 3 bases from J, the gap between germline ends came to 17 bases. The CDR3 DNA reads TGTGCCAGCAGCCCAAGACCGGGCCTAAAAGAGACCCAGTACTTC. Translated, it gives CASSPRPGLKETQYF.

There are a few counts of this clonotype. The chain combines TRBV12-3 or TRBV12-4 with TRBJ2-3; tentatively, D is TRBD2 (6 bases). The CDR3 is 15 residues long. V lost 5 bases, J lost 6 bases, and 18 bases lay in between. The CDR3 sequence: CASSAPGLRGDTQYF. The CDR3 nucleotides are TGTGCCAGCAGTGCCCCGGGACTTCGGGGGGATACGCAGTATTTT.

This clonotype has a handful of counts. V gene TRBV6-5 combines with J gene TRBJ2-7; no clear D. The CDR3 totals 13 residues. The germline V gene encodes CDR1 MNHEY and CDR2 SVGAGI. Deletions cut 11 bases from V and 5 bases from J, with 19 bases between. The CDR3: CALGNSNSDEQYF. The DNA of the CDR3 is TGTGCCCTGGGAAACAGCAATTCTGACGAGCAGTACTTC.

The rearrangement links TRBV12-3 or TRBV12-4 to TRBJ2-7; D gene ambiguous. This CDR3 is 12 amino acids long. The V gene lost 5 bases and the J gene lost 6 bases, with 11 bases spanning the gap. The CDR3: CASSPSLSEQYF. The CDR3, as DNA: TGTGCCAGCAGTCCTTCCCTCTCCGAGCAGTACTTC.

This clonotype was counted a few times. This chain links TRBV3-1 with TRBJ1-1; D not resolved. V was shortened by 1 base and J by 3 bases, with 12 bases between the two germline ends. This CDR3 has 15 residues. Per germline, CDR1 LGHDT and CDR2 YNNKEL (reference sequence). The CDR3 loop is CASSQAAKGDTEAFF. CDR3 DNA sequence: TGTGCCAGCAGCCAAGCAGCGAAGGGAGACACTGAAGCTTTCTTT. Full variable domain (rest looked up from reference TRBV3-1 and TRBJ1-1): DTAVSQTPKYLVTQMGNDKSIKCEQNLGHDTMYWYKQDSKKFLKIMFSYNNKELIINETVPNRFSPKSPDKAHLNLHINSLELGDSAVYFCASSQAAKGDTEAFFGQGTRLTVV.

This clonotype was recorded once. The chain employs TRBV29-1 and TRBJ1-2, with D possibly being TRBD1 (5 bases). Germline loops: CDR1 SQVTM, CDR2 ANQGSEA. The CDR3 consists of 13 residues. The V gene lost 6 bases and the J gene lost 4 bases, with 15 bases spanning the gap. This chain's CDR3 is CSVLGGESYGYTF. CDR3 sequence (DNA): TGCAGCGTACTAGGAGGGGAGAGCTATGGCTACACCTTC.

The V call is TRBV7-2, the J call TRBJ2-5; 14 nucleotides agree with TRBD2. Trimming took 3 bases from V and 0 from J; bases not matched to a gene: 6. Per germline, CDR1 SGHTA and CDR2 FQGNSA. The CDR3 sequence is 18 residues long. The CDR3 sequence is CASSFRTSGGRYQETQYF. The CDR3 DNA reads TGTGCCAGCAGCTTCCGGACTAGCGGGGGGCGATACCAAGAGACCCAGTACTTC.

The table lists this clonotype with a few counts. This chain connects TRBV3-1 to TRBJ1-1; 7 nucleotides agree with TRBD1. V lost 5 bases to trimming and J lost 0 bases; unmatched junction nucleotides: 9. This CDR3 is 16 amino acids long. Germline CDR1 and CDR2: LGHDT and YNNKEL (reference sequence). CDR3 amino acids: CASSSETGTMNTEAFF. The DNA of the CDR3 is TGTGCCAGCAGCTCGGAGACAGGGACTATGAACACTGAAGCTTTCTTT.

This clonotype occurred a few times. The rearrangement joins TRBV4-1 to TRBJ2-2; 7 bases fit TRBD2. J was trimmed by 5 bases and V by 3 bases; bases with no gene match: 3. Germline V gene sequence: CDR1 MGHRA, CDR2 YSYEKL. CDR3 length: 14 amino acids. The CDR3: CASSHLGGTGELFF. Written as DNA, the CDR3 is TGCGCCAGCAGCCATCTGGGAGGGACCGGGGAGCTGTTTTTT.

As for this clonotype: Given a much more abundant clone one base away, this may be a read error. The rearrangement uses TRBV6-2 or TRBV6-3 and TRBJ2-2, with TRBD2 as a possible D gene (5 bases). This CDR3 spans 13 amino acids. Germline V gene data show CDR1 as MNHEY and CDR2 as SVGEGT. The CDR3 DNA is TGTGCCAGCAGTTCCCAACCCACCGGGGAGCTGATTTTT. This translates into CASSSQPTGELIF.